This T cell receptor (beta chain) came from a study of molecular identifiers for immune sequencing clone quantification. TCRdb reanalysed the PCR reads using MiXCR and keeps one entry per CDR3 protein. The sample has roughly 100,000 distinct CDR3 sequences; around 30% are singletons. The sequenced sample was naive CD8+ T cells from blood, with Jurkat cell RNA spiked in. Stated subset: FACS-sorted CD8+CD4-CCR7+CD45RA+ naive T cells. The sequence derives from a human donor in good health. Some libraries in this study had Jurkat cell RNA spiked in.

The DNA for the CDR3 is TGTGCCAGCAGTCTCGGGACAGGGAATTTGGGCACTGAAGCTTTCTTT. Translated, it gives CASSLGTGNLGTEAFF. The rearrangement links TRBV12-3 or TRBV12-4 to TRBJ1-1; 9 bases fit TRBD1. The CDR3 covers 16 residues. Germline trimming cut 5 bases from V and 4 bases from J; bases unmatched to any gene: 11.